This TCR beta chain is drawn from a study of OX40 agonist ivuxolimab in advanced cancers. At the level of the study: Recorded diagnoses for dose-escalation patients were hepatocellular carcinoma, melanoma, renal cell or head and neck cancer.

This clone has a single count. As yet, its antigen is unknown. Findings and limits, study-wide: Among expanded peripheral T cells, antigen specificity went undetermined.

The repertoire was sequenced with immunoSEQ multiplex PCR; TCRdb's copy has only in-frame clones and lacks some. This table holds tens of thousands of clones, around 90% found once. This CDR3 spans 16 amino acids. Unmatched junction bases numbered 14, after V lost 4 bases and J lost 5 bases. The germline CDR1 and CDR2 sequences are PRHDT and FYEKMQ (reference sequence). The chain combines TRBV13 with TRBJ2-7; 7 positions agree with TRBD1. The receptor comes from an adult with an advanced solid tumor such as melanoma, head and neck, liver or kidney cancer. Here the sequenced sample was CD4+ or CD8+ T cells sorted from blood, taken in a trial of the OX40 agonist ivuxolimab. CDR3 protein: CASSSPRTGAFDEQYF. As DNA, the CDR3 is TGTGCCAGCAGCTCACCCCGCACAGGGGCTTTCGACGAGCAGTACTTC. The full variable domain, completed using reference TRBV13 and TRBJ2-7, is AAGVIQSPRHLIKEKRETATLKCYPIPRHDTVYWYQQGPGQDPQFLISFYEKMQSDKGSIPDRFSAQQFSDYHSELNMSSLELGDSALYFCASSSPRTGAFDEQYFGPGTRLTVT.